This entry features one T cell receptor beta chain sequence. The data stem from a study of blood T cell repertoires in COVID-19. Profiled with immunoSEQ multiplex PCR; TCRdb holds only in-frame clones, not every one. The sample lists 150,000 to 200,000 clones; 82% were seen once. Germline V CDR1 and CDR2: MNHEY, SVGEGT. V lost 4 bases and J lost 5; bases outside the gene matches: 7. This CDR3 spans 14 amino acids. The TCR sequence derives from a woman in her thirties with acute or convalescent COVID-19. Input material: peripheral blood. V is TRBV6-2 or TRBV6-3 and J is TRBJ2-7; 8 nucleotides agree with TRBD1. In DNA form, the CDR3 reads TGTGCCAGCAGTTCCTGGACAGGGCGAGACGAGCAGTACTTC. Its protein product is CASSSWTGRDEQYF.